Each of the 11 T cell receptor beta chains below was sequenced from the same sample in a study of OX40 agonist ivuxolimab in advanced cancers. Produced via immunoSEQ multiplex PCR; TCRdb's table is partial and in-frame only. In the table there are some 67,000 clones, about four fifths of which are singletons. The input for sequencing was CD4+ or CD8+ T cells sorted from blood, taken in a trial of the OX40 agonist ivuxolimab. Receptors were obtained from an adult with an advanced solid tumor such as melanoma, head and neck, liver or kidney cancer.

V is TRBV6-7 and J is TRBJ1-5; 10 nucleotides match TRBD1. TRBV6-7 is an ORF for which the function is uncertain. Germline trimming cut 4 bases from V and 6 bases from J; bases unmatched to any gene: 6. The CDR3 consists of 15 residues. This CDR3 is CASSSTGGATQPQHF. The CDR3 DNA is TGTGCCAGCAGTTCGACAGGGGGCGCAACTCAGCCCCAGCATTTT.

This chain connects TRBV7-9 to TRBJ1-2; tentatively, D is TRBD1 (5 bases). The V end lost 5 bases, the J end lost 4 bases, and 11 bases lay between the germline ends. This CDR3 has 13 residues. Germline CDR1 and CDR2: SEHNR and FQNEAQ (reference sequence). CDR3 sequence (DNA): TGTGCCAGCAGCCGGGACTCGCGCTATGGCTACACCTTC. Amino acid sequence: CASSRDSRYGYTF.

The rearrangement links TRBV10-3 to TRBJ1-1, with D possibly TRBD1 on 6 matching bases. Between the trimmed V and J ends, which lost 6 bases and 1 base, there was a span of 9 bases. Germline V CDR1 and CDR2: ENHRY, SYGVKD. This CDR3 has 13 residues. This chain's CDR3 is CAISPTGNTEAFF. The CDR3, as DNA: TGTGCCATCAGCCCGACAGGGAACACTGAAGCTTTCTTT.

This clone has just a few counts. V and J are TRBV28 and TRBJ2-7; D remains ambiguous. V was trimmed by 6 bases and J by 11 bases, leaving 17 bases between them. Germline V gives CDR1 MDHEN, CDR2 SYDVKM. This CDR3 spans 12 amino acids. The CDR3 sequence is CASRRPPQWEYF. The CDR3 region has the DNA TGTGCCAGCAGACGTCCCCCACAATGGGAGTACTTC.

The chain recombines TRBV18 with TRBJ2-1; D is perhaps TRBD2 (6 bases). This CDR3 contains 15 residues. Trimming took off 6 bases at V and 8 bases at J, with 20 bases between the two ends. Germline loops: CDR1 KGHSH, CDR2 LQKENI. The CDR3 DNA reads as TGTGCCAGCTCTCCGCGGGGACTGTCCCCGCATGAGCAGTTCTTC. Translated, it gives CASSPRGLSPHEQFF.

This clone has a handful of counts. The chain combines TRBV4-2 with TRBJ1-2, with 7 bases that match TRBD1. The CDR3 extends over 15 amino acids. Germline CDR1 is LGHNA and CDR2 is YNFKEQ. V shed 1 base, J shed 4 bases, and the junction held 6 bases outside the gene matches. CDR3 sequence reads: CASSQGQGFIYGYTF. CDR3 DNA sequence: TGTGCCAGCAGCCAAGGACAGGGTTTCATCTATGGCTACACCTTC.

The chain employs TRBV6-5 and TRBJ1-5; no definite D call. CDR1 MNHEY and CDR2 SVGAGI come from the germline V gene. V was trimmed by 9 bases and J by 0 bases, leaving 9 bases between them. This CDR3 contains 13 residues. As DNA, the CDR3 is TGTGCCAGTTCGGACTATAGCAATCAGCCCCAGCATTTT. The encoded protein is CASSDYSNQPQHF.

The genes are TRBV2 and TRBJ1-1; 7 positions agree with TRBD1. CDR1 and CDR2 from the germline V gene are SNHLY and FYNNEI. The J segment lost 5 bases and the V segment lost 8 bases, leaving 20 bases of the junction unmatched. The CDR3 totals 17 residues. The CDR3 DNA reads as TGTGCCAGCCGTGGCTTCCGAGAGACAGGGAGGGATACTGAAGCTTTCTTT. Encoded protein: CASRGFRETGRDTEAFF. Variable domain in full (rest from reference TRBV2 and TRBJ1-1): EPEVTQTPSHQVTQMGQEVILRCVPISNHLYFYWYRQILGQKVEFLVSFYNNEISEKSEIFDDQFSVERPDGSNFTLKIRSTKLEDSAMYFCASRGFRETGRDTEAFFGQGTRLTVV.

The CDR3 region is CASSYFRDNSPLHF. The CDR3 coding sequence is TGTGCCAGCAGTTACTTCAGGGACAATTCACCCCTCCACTTT. The chain links TRBV6-5 to TRBJ1-6; D is possibly TRBD1 (5 bases). The germline V gene has CDR1 MNHEY and CDR2 SVGAGI. The CDR3 has 14 residues. Trimming pared 1 base from V and 7 bases from J, leaving 8 bases between.

J is TRBJ1-1 and V is TRBV5-1, with D uncertain. In germline, CDR1 is SGHRS, CDR2 YFSETQ. CDR3 length: 12 amino acids. Trimming cost V 0 bases and J 9 bases, with 9 bases left between them. The CDR3 is CASSLAGGKAFF. The CDR3, as DNA: TGCGCCAGCAGCTTGGCGGGAGGAAAAGCTTTCTTT.

This sequence joins TRBV28 and TRBJ2-7, with TRBD1 identical over 10 bases. Trimming at V came to 2 bases and at J to 3 bases, leaving 10 bases not matched to a gene. Looked up from germline, CDR1 is MDHEN and CDR2 is SYDVKM. The CDR3 has 17 residues. CDR3 in amino acids: CASSLPGQGIGYYEQYF. In DNA, the CDR3 is TGTGCCAGCAGTTTACCGGGACAGGGGATTGGGTACTACGAGCAGTACTTC.